This TCR beta chain comes out of a study of CD8+CD57+ T cells in acquired aplastic anemia. CD8+CD57+ cell expansion had been shown by flow cytometry in patients chosen for sequencing. Everyone among the patients had severe acquired aplastic anemia. CDR3 and TCR beta VDJ profiling relied on genomic DNA as the template. MiXCR, applied by TCRdb to the reads, yields one record per CDR3 protein. The repertoire includes approximately 150,000 distinct CDR3 sequences, 45% to 55% of them detected once, and around 1.1% sits in the top ten. The sample consisted of sorted CD4+, CD8+, or CD8+CD57+ T cells (not recorded which) from PBMCs. This sequence originates from a human donor with aplastic anemia.

DNA of the CDR3: TGCAGCGTTACACCTAGCGGGCAAGTCACCGGGGAGCTGTTTTTT. Translation gives CSVTPSGQVTGELFF. The rearrangement uses TRBV29-1 and TRBJ2-2; 8 nucleotides line up with TRBD2. The CDR3 is 15 residues long. Germline V gives CDR1 SQVTM, CDR2 ANQGSEA. Trimming at V came to 5 bases and at J to 4 bases, leaving 9 bases not matched to a gene.